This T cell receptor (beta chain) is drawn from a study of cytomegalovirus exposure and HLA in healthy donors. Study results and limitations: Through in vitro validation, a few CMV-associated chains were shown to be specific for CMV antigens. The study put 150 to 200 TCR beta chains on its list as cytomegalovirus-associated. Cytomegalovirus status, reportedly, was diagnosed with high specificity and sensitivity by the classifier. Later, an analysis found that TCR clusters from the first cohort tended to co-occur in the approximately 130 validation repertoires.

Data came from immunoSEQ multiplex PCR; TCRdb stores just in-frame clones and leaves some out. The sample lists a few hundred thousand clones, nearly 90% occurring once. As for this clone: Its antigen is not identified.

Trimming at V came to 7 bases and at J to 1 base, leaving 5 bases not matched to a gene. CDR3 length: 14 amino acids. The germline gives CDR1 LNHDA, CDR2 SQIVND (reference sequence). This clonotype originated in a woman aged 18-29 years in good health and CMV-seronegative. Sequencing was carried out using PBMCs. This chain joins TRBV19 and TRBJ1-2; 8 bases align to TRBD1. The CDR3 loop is CASKPTGVNYGYTF. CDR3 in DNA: TGTGCCAGTAAACCGACAGGGGTTAACTATGGCTACACCTTC.